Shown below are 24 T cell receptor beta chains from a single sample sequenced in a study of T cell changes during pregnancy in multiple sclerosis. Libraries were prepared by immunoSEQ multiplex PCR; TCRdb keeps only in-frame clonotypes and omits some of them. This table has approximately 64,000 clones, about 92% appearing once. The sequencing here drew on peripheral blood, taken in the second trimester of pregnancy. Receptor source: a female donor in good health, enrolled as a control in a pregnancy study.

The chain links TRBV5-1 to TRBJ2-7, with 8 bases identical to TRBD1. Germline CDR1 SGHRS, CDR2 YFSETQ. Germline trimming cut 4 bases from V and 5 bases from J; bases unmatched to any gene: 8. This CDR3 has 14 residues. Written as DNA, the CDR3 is TGCGCCAGCAGCCGACAGGGGACAAAGGACGAGCAGTACTTC. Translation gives CASSRQGTKDEQYF.

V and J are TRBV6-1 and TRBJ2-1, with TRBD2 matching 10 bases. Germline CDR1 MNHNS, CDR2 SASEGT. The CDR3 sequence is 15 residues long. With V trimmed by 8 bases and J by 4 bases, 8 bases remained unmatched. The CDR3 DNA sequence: TGTGCCAGCGGATTCGAGCGGGGGGGTTACAATGAGCAGTTCTTC. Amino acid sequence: CASGFERGGYNEQFF.

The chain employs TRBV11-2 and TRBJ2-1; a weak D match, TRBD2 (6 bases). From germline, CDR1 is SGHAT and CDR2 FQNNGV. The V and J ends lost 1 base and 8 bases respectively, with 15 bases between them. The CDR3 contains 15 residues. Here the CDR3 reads CASSLVGTGGDEQFF. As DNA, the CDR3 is TGTGCCAGCAGCTTAGTTGGGACTGGAGGGGATGAGCAGTTCTTC.

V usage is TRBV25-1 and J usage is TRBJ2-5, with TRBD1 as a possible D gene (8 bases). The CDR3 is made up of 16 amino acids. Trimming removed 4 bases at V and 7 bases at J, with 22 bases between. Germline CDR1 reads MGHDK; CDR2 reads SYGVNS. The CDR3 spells CASSGARQGRVGTQYF. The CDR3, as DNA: TGTGCCAGCAGTGGGGCCAGACAGGGGAGGGTTGGGACCCAGTACTTC. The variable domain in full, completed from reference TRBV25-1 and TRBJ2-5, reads EADIYQTPRYLVIGTGKKITLECSQTMGHDKMYWYQQDPGMELHLIHYSYGVNSTEKGDLSSESTVSRIRTEHFPLTLESARPSHTSQYLCASSGARQGRVGTQYFGPGTRLLVL.

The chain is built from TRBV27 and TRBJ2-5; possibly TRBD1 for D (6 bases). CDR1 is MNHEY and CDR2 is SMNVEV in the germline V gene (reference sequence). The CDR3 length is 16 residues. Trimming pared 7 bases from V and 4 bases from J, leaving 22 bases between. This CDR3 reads CASTTLWGLERETQYF. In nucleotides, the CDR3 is TGTGCCAGCACTACCCTGTGGGGGCTCGAGAGAGAGACCCAGTACTTC.

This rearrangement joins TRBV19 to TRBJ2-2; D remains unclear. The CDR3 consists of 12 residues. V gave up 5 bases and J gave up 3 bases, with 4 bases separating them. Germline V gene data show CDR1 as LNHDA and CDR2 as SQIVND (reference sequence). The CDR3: CASSPYTGELFF. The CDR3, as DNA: TGTGCCAGTAGTCCCTACACCGGGGAGCTGTTTTTT.

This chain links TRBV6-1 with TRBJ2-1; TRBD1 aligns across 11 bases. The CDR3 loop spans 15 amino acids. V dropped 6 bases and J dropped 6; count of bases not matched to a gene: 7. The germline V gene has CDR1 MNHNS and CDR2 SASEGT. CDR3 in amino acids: CASRVPGTGGNEQFF. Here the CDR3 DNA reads TGTGCCAGCAGGGTCCCCGGGACAGGGGGCAATGAGCAGTTCTTC.

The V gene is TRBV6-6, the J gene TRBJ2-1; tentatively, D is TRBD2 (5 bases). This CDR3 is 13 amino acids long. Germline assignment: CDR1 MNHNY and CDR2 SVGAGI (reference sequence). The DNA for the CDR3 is TGTGCGTCAGGCGGAGGCTCCTACAATGAGCAGTTCTTC. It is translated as CASGGGSYNEQFF.

The CDR3 is CASTRTSAGELFF. CDR3 nucleotide sequence: TGTGCCAGCACCCGGACTAGCGCCGGGGAGCTGTTTTTT. The chain has TRBV6-5 and TRBJ2-2; 9 positions match TRBD2. The CDR3 runs 13 residues. CDR1 MNHEY and CDR2 SVGAGI come from the germline V gene. The J segment lost 6 bases and the V segment lost 7 bases, leaving 3 bases of the junction unmatched.

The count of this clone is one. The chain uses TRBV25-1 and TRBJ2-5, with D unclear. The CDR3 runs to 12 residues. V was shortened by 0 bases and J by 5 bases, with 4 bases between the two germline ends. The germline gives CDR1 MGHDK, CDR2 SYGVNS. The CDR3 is CASSEYSETQYF. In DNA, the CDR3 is TGTGCCAGCAGTGAATACTCGGAGACCCAGTACTTC.

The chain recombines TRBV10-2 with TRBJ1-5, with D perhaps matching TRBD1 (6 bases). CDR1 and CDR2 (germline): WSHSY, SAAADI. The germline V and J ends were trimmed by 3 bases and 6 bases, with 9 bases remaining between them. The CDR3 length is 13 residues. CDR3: CASSERTVQPQHF. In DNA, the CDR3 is TGCGCCAGCAGTGAAAGGACAGTTCAGCCCCAGCATTTT.

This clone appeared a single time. For the CDR3, the DNA is TGTGCCAGCAAAAGTAACAGGGCCACCTACGAGCAGTACTTC. Protein product: CASKSNRATYEQYF. The V call is TRBV7-8, the J call TRBJ2-7; possible D gene TRBD1, 6 bases. The CDR3 consists of 14 residues. Germline CDR1 and CDR2: SGHVS and FQNEAQ. V lost 7 bases to trimming and J lost 2 bases, with 15 bases between them.

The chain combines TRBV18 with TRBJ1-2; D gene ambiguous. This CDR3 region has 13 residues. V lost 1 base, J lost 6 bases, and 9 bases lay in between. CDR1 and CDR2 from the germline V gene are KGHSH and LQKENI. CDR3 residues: CASSPQSGDGYTF. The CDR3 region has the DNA TGTGCCAGCTCACCACAATCCGGGGATGGCTACACCTTC.

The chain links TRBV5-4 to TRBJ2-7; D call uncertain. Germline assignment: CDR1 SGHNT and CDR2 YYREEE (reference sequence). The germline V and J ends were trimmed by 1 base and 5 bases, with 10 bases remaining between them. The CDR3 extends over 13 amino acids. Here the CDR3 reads CASSLIAGDEQYF. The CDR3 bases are TGTGCCAGCAGCTTGATAGCCGGCGACGAGCAGTACTTC.

CDR3: CASSGPGQGEKAFF. In nucleotides, the CDR3 is TGTGCCAGCAGTGGTCCGGGACAGGGGGAAAAAGCTTTCTTT. The chain carries TRBV25-1 and TRBJ1-1; TRBD1 aligns across 11 bases. With 4 bases clipped from V and 9 bases from J, the junction kept 7 bases outside the gene matches. This CDR3 has 14 residues. The V gene's germline CDR1 is MGHDK and CDR2 SYGVNS.

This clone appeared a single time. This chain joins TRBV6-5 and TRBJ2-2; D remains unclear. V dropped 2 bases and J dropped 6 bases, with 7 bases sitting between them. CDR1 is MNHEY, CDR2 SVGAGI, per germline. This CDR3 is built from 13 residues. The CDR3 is CASSYGGAGELFF. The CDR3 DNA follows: TGTGCCAGCAGTTACGGCGGCGCCGGGGAGCTGTTTTTT.

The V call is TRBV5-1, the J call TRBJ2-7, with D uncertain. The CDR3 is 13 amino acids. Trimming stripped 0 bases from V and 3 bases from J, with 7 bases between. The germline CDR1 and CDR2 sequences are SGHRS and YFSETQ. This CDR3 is CASSLGRNYEQYF. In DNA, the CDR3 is TGCGCCAGCAGCTTGGGCAGAAACTACGAGCAGTACTTC.

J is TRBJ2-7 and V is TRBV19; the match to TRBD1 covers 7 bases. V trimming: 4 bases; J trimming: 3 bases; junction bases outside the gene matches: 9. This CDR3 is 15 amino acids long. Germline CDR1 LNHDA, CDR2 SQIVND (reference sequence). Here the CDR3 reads CASSRATGAFYEQYF. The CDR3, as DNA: TGTGCCAGTAGTAGGGCAACAGGGGCCTTCTACGAGCAGTACTTC.

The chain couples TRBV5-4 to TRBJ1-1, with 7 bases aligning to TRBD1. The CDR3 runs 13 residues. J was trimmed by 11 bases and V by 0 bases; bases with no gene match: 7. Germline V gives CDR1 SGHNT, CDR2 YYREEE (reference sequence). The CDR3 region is CASSLGRGMLAFF. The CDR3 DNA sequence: TGTGCCAGCAGCTTGGGCAGGGGGATGCTGGCTTTCTTT.

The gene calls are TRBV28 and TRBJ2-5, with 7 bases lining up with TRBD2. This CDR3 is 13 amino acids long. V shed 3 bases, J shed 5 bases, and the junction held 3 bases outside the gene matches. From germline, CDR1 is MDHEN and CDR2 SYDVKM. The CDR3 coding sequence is TGTGCCAGCAGTTTTGGGCGGGGGGAGACCCAGTACTTC. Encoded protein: CASSFGRGETQYF.

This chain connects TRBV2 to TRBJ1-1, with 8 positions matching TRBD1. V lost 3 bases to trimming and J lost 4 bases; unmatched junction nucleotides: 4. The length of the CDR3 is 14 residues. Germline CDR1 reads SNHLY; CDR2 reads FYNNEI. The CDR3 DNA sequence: TGTGCCAGCAGTGAGCCAGGGGGCTTCACTGAAGCTTTCTTT. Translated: CASSEPGGFTEAFF.

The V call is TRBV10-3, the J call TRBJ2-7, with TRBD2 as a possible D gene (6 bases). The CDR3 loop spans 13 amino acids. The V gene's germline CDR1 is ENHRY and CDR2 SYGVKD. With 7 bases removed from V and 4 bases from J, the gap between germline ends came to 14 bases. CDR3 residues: CAITRLVGYEQYF. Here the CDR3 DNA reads TGTGCCATCACCCGACTAGTTGGTTACGAGCAGTACTTC.

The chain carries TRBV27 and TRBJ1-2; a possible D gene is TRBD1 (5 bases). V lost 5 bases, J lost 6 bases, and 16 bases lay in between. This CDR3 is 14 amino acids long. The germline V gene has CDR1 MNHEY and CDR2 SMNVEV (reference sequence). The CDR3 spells CASSPPGGYDGYTF. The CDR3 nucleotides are TGTGCCAGCAGTCCTCCGGGGGGGTACGATGGCTACACCTTC.

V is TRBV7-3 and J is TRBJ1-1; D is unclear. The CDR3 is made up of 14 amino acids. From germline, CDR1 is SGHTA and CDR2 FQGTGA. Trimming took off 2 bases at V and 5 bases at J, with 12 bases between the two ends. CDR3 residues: CASSLRGYGTEAFF. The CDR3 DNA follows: TGTGCCAGCAGCTTACGCGGGTATGGGACTGAAGCTTTCTTT.